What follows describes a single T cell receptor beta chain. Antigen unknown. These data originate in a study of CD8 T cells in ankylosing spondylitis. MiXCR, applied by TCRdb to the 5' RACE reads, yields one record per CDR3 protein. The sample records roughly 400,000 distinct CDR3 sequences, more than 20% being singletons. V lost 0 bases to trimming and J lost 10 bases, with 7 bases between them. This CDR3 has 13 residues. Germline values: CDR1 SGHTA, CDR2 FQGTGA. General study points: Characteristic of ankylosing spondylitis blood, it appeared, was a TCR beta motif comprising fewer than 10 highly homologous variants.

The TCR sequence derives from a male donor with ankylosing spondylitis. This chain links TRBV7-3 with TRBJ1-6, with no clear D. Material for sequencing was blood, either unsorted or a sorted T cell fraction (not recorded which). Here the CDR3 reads CASSLTAPSPLHF. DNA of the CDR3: TGTGCCAGCAGCTTAACGGCTCCCTCACCCCTCCACTTT.